Presented here are 5 T cell receptor beta chains from one specimen sequenced in a study of shared clonotypes between healthy human individuals. The table came from immunoSEQ multiplex PCR; TCRdb's copy has only in-frame clones and leaves some out. The profile shows millions of clones, about 92% of them singletons. Sequenced input: naive CD4+ T cells from PBMCs. Described subset: CD45RA+ positively selected. All receptors come from a man in his late teens or twenties in good health. Some clones in this sample may be carry-over from other donors' samples.

The chain couples TRBV15 to TRBJ2-6; TRBD1 agrees at 7 bases. The V segment lost 7 bases and the J segment 1 base; nucleotides outside the gene matches: 4. This CDR3 spans 15 amino acids. Per germline, CDR1 LNHNV and CDR2 YYDKDF (reference sequence). The DNA of the CDR3 is TGTGCCACCAACCGACAGGGATCTGGGGCCAACGTCCTGACTTTC. Amino acid sequence: CATNRQGSGANVLTF.

The chain joins TRBV9 to TRBJ2-5; D gene uncertain. V lost 0 bases and J 3 bases, leaving 9 bases between the germline ends. This CDR3 region has 14 residues. Germline CDR1 and CDR2: SGDLS and YYNGEE. CDR3 protein: CASSVGSREETQYF. As DNA, the CDR3 is TGTGCCAGCAGCGTAGGGTCCAGAGAAGAGACCCAGTACTTC.

A single count supports this clone. J is TRBJ1-2 and V is TRBV28; D is possibly TRBD1 (6 bases). This CDR3 is built from 14 residues. V lost 5 bases and J lost 7, with 17 bases in between. Germline V gene data show CDR1 as MDHEN and CDR2 as SYDVKM. In DNA, the CDR3 is TGTGCCAGCAGTATAGGGGGTGTGAGGAGTGGCTACACCTTC. Translating it yields CASSIGGVRSGYTF.

The J gene is TRBJ2-5, the V gene TRBV6-1; a possible D gene is TRBD1 (5 bases). V gave up 4 bases and J gave up 1 base, with 16 bases separating them. Germline CDR1 MNHNS, CDR2 SASEGT. This CDR3 is 16 amino acids long. CDR3 loop: CASSAQGARAQETQYF. CDR3 in DNA: TGTGCCAGCAGTGCCCAAGGGGCCAGAGCCCAAGAGACCCAGTACTTC.

The chain combines TRBV5-1 with TRBJ2-7; D ambiguous. The germline CDR1 and CDR2 sequences are SGHRS and YFSETQ. The CDR3 runs 13 residues. V lost 1 base, J lost 4 bases, and 9 bases lay in between. The CDR3 DNA follows: TGCGCCAGCAGCTTGTCTATTCTGTACGAGCAGTACTTC. This codes for CASSLSILYEQYF.